These 31 T cell receptor beta chains share one sample of origin, sequenced in a study of Graves' ophthalmopathy and Graves' hyperthyroidism. RNA transcripts were the template, and TCR beta CDR3 regions were amplified from them. RT-PCR was first run with HTBI primers, then multiplex PCR in a second round. TCRdb re-derived calls from the multiplex PCR reads in MiXCR, one entry per CDR3 protein. The data contain 560,000 or so distinct CDR3 sequences, under 40% of them singletons. The specimen was peripheral blood or thyroid tissue (not recorded which). These TCRs come from an adult man with Graves' hyperthyroidism.

As DNA, the CDR3 is TGTGCCAGCAGCTCCTCGTTAGACACCGTGGGCAATCAGCCCCAGCATTTT. Translated: CASSSSLDTVGNQPQHF. V gene TRBV7-6 combines with J gene TRBJ1-5; D not resolved. This CDR3 region has 17 residues. V lost 4 bases, J lost 2 bases, and 18 bases lay in between. Germline CDR1 reads SGHVS; CDR2 reads FNYEAQ.

Turning to this clonotype: At one of its ends the junction is not consistent with the germline gene, which may arise from a read error. This rearrangement joins TRBV28 to TRBJ2-2, with a weak D call TRBD2 (5 bases). CDR1 is MDHEN and CDR2 is SYDVKM in the germline V gene. The CDR3 contains 15 residues. In DNA form, the CDR3 reads TGTGCCAGCATCCCGGCGGCTTTGAACACCGGGGAGCTGCTTTTT. This encodes CASIPAALNTGELLF.

The V call is TRBV29-1, the J call TRBJ2-7; D gene unclear. Trimming shortened V by 4 bases and J by 5 bases, and 12 bases separated the two germline ends. Germline lookup yields CDR1 SQVTM and CDR2 ANQGSEA. The CDR3 runs to 12 residues. The CDR3: CSVGVDLNEQYF. The CDR3 DNA follows: TGCAGCGTTGGGGTAGATCTCAACGAGCAGTACTTC.

This clonotype was seen ten or more times. The chain carries TRBV20-1 and TRBJ1-2; 9 bases line up with TRBD1. Germline trimming cut 5 bases from V and 4 bases from J; bases unmatched to any gene: 11. There are 15 residues in the CDR3. From germline, CDR1 is DFQATT and CDR2 SNEGSKA (reference sequence). The CDR3 reads CSAGIRDRATYGYTF. The CDR3 DNA reads as TGCAGTGCTGGCATCCGGGACAGGGCAACCTATGGCTACACCTTC.

This clonotype occurred many times. V and J are TRBV6-5 and TRBJ1-5; D possibly corresponds to TRBD1 (6 bases). V was trimmed by 2 bases and J by 5 bases, leaving 16 bases between them. Germline CDR1 reads MNHEY; CDR2 reads SVGAGI. The CDR3 consists of 16 residues. Here the CDR3 reads CASSYRWAGDHQPQHF. Written as DNA, the CDR3 is TGTGCCAGCAGTTACCGATGGGCAGGGGATCATCAGCCCCAGCATTTT.

This clonotype was counted ten times or more. V and J are TRBV7-9 and TRBJ2-7; 7 bases match TRBD1. Germline trimming cut 1 base from V and 5 bases from J; bases unmatched to any gene: 5. The CDR3 contains 14 residues. Germline-derived CDR1 and CDR2 are SEHNR and FQNEAQ (reference sequence). The CDR3 here is CASSLEVTGDEQYF. CDR3 nucleotide sequence: TGTGCCAGCAGCTTAGAAGTTACAGGGGACGAGCAGTACTTC.

The chain couples TRBV12-3 or TRBV12-4 to TRBJ1-1, with D maybe TRBD1 (6 bases). The CDR3 is made up of 11 amino acids. With 4 bases removed from V and 6 bases from J, the gap between germline ends came to 6 bases. CDR3 in DNA: TGTGCCAGCAGTTGGGGGCCTGAAGCTTTCTTT. It translates to CASSWGPEAFF.

This rearrangement joins TRBV5-5 to TRBJ1-2; 9 nucleotides match TRBD1. Per the germline V gene, CDR1 is SGHKS and CDR2 is YYEKEE (reference sequence). The CDR3 totals 13 residues. Trimming cost V 4 bases and J 8 bases; bases outside gene matches: 6. In nucleotides, the CDR3 is TGTGCCAGCAGCCCGACAGGGGGAAAGGGCTACACCTTC. Translation gives CASSPTGGKGYTF.

This clonotype was seen repeatedly, ten times or more. The V and J genes are TRBV9 and TRBJ2-7; D possibly corresponds to TRBD1 (5 bases). The CDR3 totals 15 residues. V lost 1 base and J lost 3, with 14 bases in between. CDR1 is SGDLS, CDR2 YYNGEE, per germline. The CDR3 nucleotides read TGTGCCAGCAGCGTAACCCCGGACACCTTCTACGAGCAGTACTTC. Its translation is CASSVTPDTFYEQYF.

V and J are TRBV2 and TRBJ2-7; TRBD2 agrees at 7 bases. Near its end, the DNA agrees better with TRBJ2-1, so the J call may be wrong. The germline gives CDR1 SNHLY, CDR2 FYNNEI. The CDR3 runs 15 residues. CDR3 DNA sequence: TGTGCCAGCAGTGTGCGGGAGATTTCCTACAATGAGCAGTTCTTC. It encodes CASSVREISYNEQFF.

This clonotype was counted ten times or more. The chain has TRBV12-3 or TRBV12-4 and TRBJ1-6, with 7 nucleotides matching TRBD1. J lost 3 bases, V lost 5 bases, and 4 bases had no gene match. This CDR3 comprises 15 residues. The CDR3 bases are TGTGCCAGCAGTCTCAGGGGGAACTATAATTCACCCCTCCACTTT. Translating gives CASSLRGNYNSPLHF.

This clonotype showed up many times. This chain connects TRBV20-1 to TRBJ2-7; TRBD2 matches 10 bases. Per germline, CDR1 DFQATT and CDR2 SNEGSKA (reference sequence). The CDR3 sequence is 18 residues long. Germline trimming cut 3 bases from V and 3 bases from J; bases unmatched to any gene: 17. The CDR3 region is CSARSAASGGLFFYEQYF. The DNA of the CDR3 is TGCAGTGCTAGGTCGGCGGCTAGCGGGGGTCTCTTCTTCTACGAGCAGTACTTC.

This sequence joins TRBV5-1 and TRBJ1-2, with 12 bases fitting TRBD1. The CDR3 has 17 residues. The trim removed 4 bases at V and 7 bases at J, leaving 14 bases unmatched. Germline V CDR1 and CDR2: SGHRS, YFSETQ. The CDR3 region has the DNA TGCGCCAGCAGCCCCTTCCCCCTGGGACAGGGGGCTTTTGGCTACACCTTC. Protein sequence: CASSPFPLGQGAFGYTF.

This clonotype has at least ten counts. V and J are TRBV7-8 and TRBJ2-7, with a weak D call TRBD2 (5 bases). The CDR3 runs 15 residues. CDR1 SGHVS and CDR2 FQNEAQ come from the germline V gene. Trimming took off 5 bases at V and 5 bases at J, with 19 bases between the two ends. The DNA for the CDR3 is TGTGCCAGCAGCCGACTCTCGATTAGCGTAAACGAGCAGTACTTC. Protein product: CASSRLSISVNEQYF.

The genes are TRBV29-1 and TRBJ2-7, with TRBD1 identical over 9 bases. This CDR3 region has 15 residues. Trimming took 5 bases from V and 0 from J; bases not matched to a gene: 8. Germline V gives CDR1 SQVTM, CDR2 ANQGSEA. CDR3 residues: CSVPGQGPLSYEQYF. For the CDR3, the DNA is TGCAGCGTTCCGGGACAGGGACCTCTCTCCTACGAGCAGTACTTC.

The chain links TRBV28 to TRBJ1-6; D not resolved. V lost 5 bases to trimming and J lost 0 bases, with 11 bases between them. Looked up from germline, CDR1 is MDHEN and CDR2 is SYDVKM. The CDR3 extends over 16 amino acids. The CDR3 DNA sequence: TGTGCCAGCAGTCCGACGGATAGCTCCTATAATTCACCCCTCCACTTT. Encoded protein: CASSPTDSSYNSPLHF.

Many counts were recorded for this clonotype. One junction end disagrees with the germline gene, perhaps due to a read error. V is TRBV20-1 and J is TRBJ2-5; D could derive from TRBD1 or TRBD2 (6 bases each). Germline lookup yields CDR1 DFQATT and CDR2 SNEGSKA (reference sequence). The CDR3 consists of 14 residues. The CDR3 here is CSARGGAYQEAQYF. In DNA form, the CDR3 reads TGCAGTGCTAGAGGGGGGGCTTACCAAGAGGCCCAGTACTTC.

The sample holds many counts of this clonotype. The genes are TRBV2 and TRBJ1-2; D is perhaps TRBD1 (6 bases). The CDR3 is made up of 16 amino acids. V was pared by 1 base and J by 4 bases, with 16 bases between. The germline CDR1 and CDR2 sequences are SNHLY and FYNNEI. The CDR3 loop is CASSEESGGSIYGYTF. CDR3 bases: TGTGCCAGCAGTGAAGAATCGGGGGGCAGCATCTATGGCTACACCTTC.

Worth noting for this clonotype: A much larger clone lies one base from this, so it may be a read error. J is TRBJ1-3 and V is TRBV4-2; D gene uncertain. CDR1 LGHNA and CDR2 YNFKEQ come from the germline V gene. This CDR3 region has 15 residues. The CDR3 nucleotides are TGTGCCAGCAGCAAGGACGGTAACTCTGGAAACACCACATATTTT. It translates to CASSKDGNSGNTTYF.

This chain uses TRBV12-3 or TRBV12-4 with TRBJ1-1, with D unclear. V was trimmed by 5 bases and J by 6 bases, leaving 13 bases between them. The CDR3 is 13 amino acids. This chain's CDR3 is CASSGVHLPEAFF. The CDR3, as DNA: TGTGCCAGCAGTGGGGTACATCTCCCTGAAGCTTTCTTT.

The V gene is TRBV24-1, the J gene TRBJ1-5; unclear D gene. The CDR3 has 17 amino acids. The V end was cut by 7 bases, the J end by 0 bases, with 18 bases between. CDR1 is KGHDR, CDR2 SFDVKD, per germline. Here the CDR3 reads CATSSPGGRDSNQPQHF. CDR3 bases: TGTGCCACCAGCAGCCCGGGTGGGCGGGATAGCAATCAGCCCCAGCATTTT.

This clonotype has a count of ten or more. The CDR3 loop reads CSARSWGQSDEKLFF. As DNA, the CDR3 is TGCAGTGCTAGATCCTGGGGGCAATCGGATGAAAAACTGTTTTTT. The chain uses TRBV20-1 and TRBJ1-4; TRBD1 is a possible D gene (6 bases). The CDR3 runs to 15 residues. The germline CDR1 and CDR2 sequences are DFQATT and SNEGSKA (reference sequence). Trimming pared 2 bases from V and 6 bases from J, leaving 16 bases between.

Concerning this clonotype itself: This may stem from a read error, because a much larger clone lies one nucleotide away. The V call is TRBV4-1, the J call TRBJ2-5; D not resolved. CDR1 MGHRA and CDR2 YSYEKL come from the germline V gene. This CDR3 has 15 residues. The CDR3, as DNA: TGTGCCAGCAGCCAAGGTCACTCATATGAAGAGACCCAGTACTTC. This sequence encodes CASSQGHSYEETQYF.

Regarding this clonotype: The CDR3 does not close with the conserved phenylalanine or tryptophan, likely indicating a read error. The chain links TRBV18 to TRBJ1-2; weak D call: TRBD1 (5 bases). Trimming shortened V by 3 bases and J by 6 bases, and 17 bases separated the two germline ends. The germline CDR1 and CDR2 sequences are KGHSH and LQKENI. This CDR3 has 15 residues. The CDR3 nucleotides are TGTGCCAGCTCACCTACCGTCGGGGGGAAGGATGGCTACACCCTC. Encoded protein: CASSPTVGGKDGYTL.

This clonotype was observed many times. The genes are TRBV27 and TRBJ1-5; D uncertain. This CDR3 has 14 amino acids. V lost 3 bases and J lost 5, with 11 bases in between. CDR1 and CDR2 (germline): MNHEY, SMNVEV (reference sequence). The CDR3 region is CASSFTGRHQPQHF. The CDR3 DNA reads TGTGCCAGCAGTTTTACCGGGCGGCATCAGCCCCAGCATTTT.

This clonotype was recorded a few times. This chain joins TRBV12-3 or TRBV12-4 and TRBJ2-5; 9 bases line up with TRBD2. This CDR3 is 16 amino acids long. The trim removed 6 bases at V and 2 bases at J, leaving 10 bases unmatched. The CDR3 loop reads CASRGAGGYLQETQYF. CDR3 nucleotide sequence: TGTGCCAGCAGGGGAGCGGGGGGCTATCTTCAAGAGACCCAGTACTTC.

Comment on this clonotype: Possible read error: a much larger clone is one base away. The CDR3 ends on some other residue instead of the conserved phenylalanine or tryptophan, so this is likely a read error. The chain carries TRBV20-1 and TRBJ1-4, with 7 bases fitting TRBD1. The CDR3 spans 14 residues. V was pared by 4 bases and J by 7 bases, with 9 bases of the junction left unmatched. The V gene's germline CDR1 is DFQATT and CDR2 SNEGSKA (reference sequence). This CDR3 is CSATTQGPGEKLFL. The CDR3 DNA follows: TGCAGTGCTACCACACAGGGGCCGGGTGAAAAACTGTTTCTT.

The chain uses TRBV2 and TRBJ2-3; no clear D. The CDR3 has 14 residues. V lost 4 bases, J lost 1 base, and 9 bases lay in between. Germline CDR1 reads SNHLY; CDR2 reads FYNNEI. This CDR3 reads CASSAGAGTDTQYF. The CDR3 DNA is TGTGCCAGCAGTGCTGGCGCAGGCACAGATACGCAGTATTTT.

This clonotype was counted only a few times. V is TRBV7-9 and J is TRBJ1-1, with D possibly being TRBD1 (6 bases). V was clipped by 5 bases and J by 14 bases, with 27 bases between them. The CDR3 has 15 amino acids. The germline V gene encodes CDR1 SEHNR and CDR2 FQNEAQ (reference sequence). CDR3 nucleotides: TGTGCCAGCAGCCCGTTTACCGGAGGGCAAGGGGGGCAGTTCTTT. Amino acid sequence: CASSPFTGGQGGQFF.

V is TRBV7-2 and J is TRBJ1-4; D unresolved. This CDR3 contains 18 residues. V lost 7 bases and J 5 bases, leaving 26 bases between the germline ends. CDR1 and CDR2 from the germline V gene are SGHTA and FQGNSA. Here the CDR3 reads CASTQDPVIQNPNEKLFF. The CDR3 DNA is TGTGCCAGCACCCAAGACCCAGTGATCCAGAACCCGAATGAAAAACTGTTTTTT. Full variable domain (outside the CDR3, taken from reference TRBV7-2 and TRBJ1-4): GAGVSQSPSNKVTEKGKDVELRCDPISGHTALYWYRQSLGQGLEFLIYFQGNSAPDKSGLPSDRFSAERTGGSVSTLTIQRTQQEDSAVYLCASTQDPVIQNPNEKLFFGSGTQLSVL.

Turning to this clonotype: Sequence at one end of the junction differs from germline and may be a read error. This chain connects TRBV2 to TRBJ1-1; D is unclear. Germline CDR1 reads SNHLY; CDR2 reads FYNNEI. The CDR3 contains 10 residues. In nucleotides, the CDR3 is TGTGCCAGCAGCCCACGAGGGCCTTCCTTT. Translating it yields CASSPRGPSF.